Below are 21 T cell receptor beta chains sequenced from a single sample in a study of vaccination and CD4 T cells after COVID-19. Treatment indicated: roughly 10-day PBMC culture with coronavirus spike peptide pools or control peptides (ViraFEST assay). Cultured CD4+ T cells had their DNA profiled by the Oncomine TCR Beta short-read assay. MiXCR, run by TCRdb on the PCR reads, gives a single entry per CDR3 protein. Here the sample spans under 30,000 distinct CDR3 sequences, under 45% being singletons. Their antigens remain unidentified. The sequenced sample was CD4+ T cells from blood, cultured in vitro, obtained before SARS-CoV-2 vaccination. All receptors come from a human donor who received a COVID-19 vaccine.

The chain carries TRBV7-8 and TRBJ1-5; a weak D match, TRBD1 (6 bases). Germline CDR1 reads SGHVS; CDR2 reads FQNEAQ. CDR3 length: 17 amino acids. Trimming removed 6 bases at V and 2 bases at J, with 20 bases between. The CDR3 coding sequence is TGTGCCAGCAGTTTATCGTTAGGGGGGAGAGGCAATCAGCCCCAGCATTTT. As protein: CASSLSLGGRGNQPQHF.

This clonotype was seen only a few times. The rearrangement joins TRBV6-1 to TRBJ2-7, with a tentative D call TRBD1 (5 bases). With 0 bases removed from V and 3 bases from J, the gap between germline ends came to 9 bases. The CDR3 has 14 residues. Per the germline V gene, CDR1 is MNHNS and CDR2 is SASEGT. CDR3 sequence: CASSEAGPIYEQYF. Here the CDR3 DNA reads TGTGCCAGCAGTGAAGCGGGGCCGATCTACGAGCAGTACTTC.

This chain's CDR3 is CASSLGWEGPTDTQYF. In DNA form, the CDR3 reads TGTGCCAGCAGCTTAGGCTGGGAGGGGCCCACAGATACGCAGTATTTT. V gene TRBV7-9 combines with J gene TRBJ2-3; 7 bases line up with TRBD2. After removal of 1 base from V and 2 bases from J, the junction contained 6 bases not matched to a gene. The CDR3 has 16 residues. CDR1 is SEHNR and CDR2 is FQNEAQ in the germline V gene (reference sequence).

The V call is TRBV7-2, the J call TRBJ2-3; TRBD2 matches at 14 bases. The V and J ends lost 1 base and 6 bases, in that order; junction bases with no gene match: 6. The CDR3 covers 17 residues. The germline V gene encodes CDR1 SGHTA and CDR2 FQGNSA. CDR3 DNA sequence: TGTGCCAGCAGCTTAGTTAGACTAGCGGGGGGGCCTGATACGCAGTATTTT. Its protein is CASSLVRLAGGPDTQYF.

This clonotype was observed a handful of times. The chain has TRBV19 and TRBJ1-3; D is undetermined. CDR3 size: 14 residues. Trimming shortened V by 5 bases and J by 0 bases, and 8 bases separated the two germline ends. Germline-derived CDR1 and CDR2 are LNHDA and SQIVND (reference sequence). The DNA for the CDR3 is TGTGCCAGTAGTCTACAGAGCTCTGGAAACACCATATATTTT. Residues: CASSLQSSGNTIYF.

The rearrangement uses TRBV12-3 or TRBV12-4 and TRBJ2-7; TRBD2 matches at 7 bases. V shed 0 bases and J 6 bases; nucleotides not matched to a gene: 2. The CDR3 contains 13 residues. This CDR3 reads CASSLASSGEQYF. DNA of the CDR3: TGTGCCAGCAGTTTAGCGTCTAGCGGCGAGCAGTACTTC.

This clonotype was counted a few times. J is TRBJ1-1 and V is TRBV29-1, with TRBD1 as a possible D gene (5 bases). The CDR3 has 14 residues. Germline values: CDR1 SQVTM, CDR2 ANQGSEA. The germline V and J ends were trimmed by 7 bases and 4 bases, with 19 bases remaining between them. The CDR3 DNA follows: TGCAGCGCCAACCCAGGAGGGGCGAGCACTGAAGCTTTCTTT. It specifies CSANPGGASTEAFF.

The V gene is TRBV20-1, the J gene TRBJ2-5, with TRBD1 identical over 7 bases. With V trimmed by 0 bases and J by 1 base, 11 bases remained unmatched. Germline CDR1 reads DFQATT; CDR2 reads SNEGSKA (reference sequence). The CDR3 sequence is 17 residues long. CDR3 sequence (DNA): TGCAGTGCTAGAGATCCTTCCGGACAGGCTATCCAAGAGACCCAGTACTTC. It codes for CSARDPSGQAIQETQYF.

The chain uses TRBV7-9 and TRBJ2-1, with a tentative D call TRBD2 (6 bases). The CDR3 consists of 14 residues. The ends were cut back, 1 base at V and 16 bases at J, with 20 bases in the middle. CDR1 and CDR2 from the germline V gene are SEHNR and FQNEAQ (reference sequence). CDR3 sequence: CASSLVGRDSSLFF. The DNA of the CDR3 is TGTGCCAGCAGCTTAGTAGGCCGGGACTCCTCTCTCTTCTTC. The full variable domain, with the rest looked up from reference TRBV7-9 and TRBJ2-1, is DTGVSQNPRHKITKRGQNVTFRCDPISEHNRLYWYRQTLGQGPEFLTYFQNEAQLEKSRLLSDRFSAERPKGSFSTLEIQRTEQGDSAMYLCASSLVGRDSSLFFGPGTRLTVL.

The sample holds a few counts of this clonotype. The chain is built from TRBV24-1 and TRBJ2-5, with TRBD2 as a possible D gene (6 bases). The CDR3 has 13 residues. Germline CDR1 reads KGHDR; CDR2 reads SFDVKD. V was clipped by 6 bases and J by 5 bases, with 12 bases between them. As DNA, the CDR3 is TGTGCCACCAGTAGGAGGGGTGGTGAGACCCAGTACTTC. This encodes CATSRRGGETQYF.

The V gene is TRBV15, the J gene TRBJ2-7; 9 bases agree with TRBD2. The CDR3 has 16 amino acids. The V gene end was trimmed by 0 bases and the J gene end by 4 bases; junction bases not matched to a gene: 7. From germline, CDR1 is LNHNV and CDR2 YYDKDF (reference sequence). The CDR3, as DNA: TGTGCCACCAGCAGAGAACTAGGCGGGGGGGCTTACGAGCAGTACTTC. This encodes CATSRELGGGAYEQYF.

The chain couples TRBV25-1 to TRBJ1-2; tentatively, D is TRBD1 (5 bases). The V gene lost 7 bases and the J gene lost 4 bases, with 10 bases spanning the gap. This CDR3 is built from 12 residues. CDR1 and CDR2 from the germline V gene are MGHDK and SYGVNS. For the CDR3, the DNA is TGTGCCAGCACGGGACGGACCTATGGCTACACCTTC. Protein product: CASTGRTYGYTF.

The chain links TRBV19 to TRBJ1-1; a weak D match, TRBD1 (6 bases). CDR1 and CDR2 from the germline V gene are LNHDA and SQIVND (reference sequence). Trimming stripped 5 bases from V and 5 bases from J, with 12 bases between. This CDR3 is built from 13 residues. The CDR3 loop is CASSLQQGTEAFF. In DNA form, the CDR3 reads TGTGCCAGTAGTCTGCAACAGGGAACTGAAGCTTTCTTT.

The J gene is TRBJ1-3, the V gene TRBV12-3 or TRBV12-4; the D gene is possibly TRBD1 (6 bases). The CDR3 length is 15 residues. V was clipped by 6 bases and J by 2 bases, with 14 bases between them. This CDR3 is CASSTRGRAGNTIYF. The DNA of the CDR3 is TGTGCCAGCAGCACCAGGGGCAGGGCTGGAAACACCATATATTTT.

This clonotype was detected only a few times. This sequence joins TRBV6-5 and TRBJ1-2, with D tentatively TRBD1 (5 bases). The CDR3 has 15 amino acids. Per the germline V gene, CDR1 is MNHEY and CDR2 is SVGAGI. Trimming shortened V by 4 bases and J by 2 bases, and 14 bases separated the two germline ends. CDR3 residues: CASSWDGTLNYGYTF. The CDR3 DNA sequence: TGTGCCAGCAGTTGGGACGGGACCTTGAACTATGGCTACACCTTC.

This clonotype is a singleton in its sample. The J gene is TRBJ1-5, the V gene TRBV6-1, with D tentatively TRBD1 (6 bases). Germline loops: CDR1 MNHNS, CDR2 SASEGT. This CDR3 has 16 amino acids. V shed 5 bases and J shed 2 bases, with 16 bases lying between them. CDR3 nucleotide sequence: TGTGCCAGCAGTCCCGAGGGGTGGGGGCGCAATCAGCCCCAGCATTTT. This gives the protein CASSPEGWGRNQPQHF.

This chain joins TRBV19 and TRBJ2-7; the D is unclear. The CDR3 is 14 amino acids. Germline V gene lookup returns CDR1 LNHDA and CDR2 SQIVND (reference sequence). V lost 2 bases and J 0 bases, leaving 8 bases between the germline ends. The CDR3 coding sequence is TGTGCCAGTAGTATAAGTCGATCCTCCTACGAGCAGTACTTC. It yields the protein CASSISRSSYEQYF.

This clonotype was seen more than once but under ten times. This chain connects TRBV19 to TRBJ1-2; 9 nucleotides agree with TRBD1. CDR1 LNHDA and CDR2 SQIVND come from the germline V gene (reference sequence). Germline trimming cut 5 bases from V and 4 bases from J; bases unmatched to any gene: 8. The CDR3 spans 15 residues. The CDR3 coding sequence is TGTGCCAGTAGTGCGGGACAGGGCATGATCTATGGCTACACCTTC. This codes for CASSAGQGMIYGYTF.

This sequence joins TRBV12-3 or TRBV12-4 and TRBJ2-5; 8 bases are shared with TRBD1. With V trimmed by 2 bases and J by 5 bases, 4 bases remained unmatched. The CDR3 is 14 residues long. CDR3 bases: TGTGCCAGCAGTTTACGGACAGGGTCGGAGACCCAGTACTTC. Protein: CASSLRTGSETQYF.

The chain joins TRBV25-1 to TRBJ1-6; a weak D match, TRBD1 (6 bases). The CDR3 has 12 amino acids. The germline CDR1 and CDR2 sequences are MGHDK and SYGVNS. Trimming took off 7 bases at V and 9 bases at J, with 10 bases between the two ends. CDR3 amino acids: CASTGGVSPLHF. The CDR3 DNA follows: TGTGCCAGCACGGGGGGCGTTTCACCCCTCCACTTT. The whole variable domain, filled in from reference TRBV25-1 and TRBJ1-6, reads EADIYQTPRYLVIGTGKKITLECSQTMGHDKMYWYQQDPGMELHLIHYSYGVNSTEKGDLSSESTVSRIRTEHFPLTLESARPSHTSQYLCASTGGVSPLHFGNGTRLTVT.

The chain carries TRBV6-1 and TRBJ1-2, with no clear D. There are 12 residues in the CDR3. V was cut by 6 bases and J by 4 bases, with 9 bases left in between. CDR1 MNHNS and CDR2 SASEGT come from the germline V gene. CDR3 sequence: CASSPRPYGYTF. Here the CDR3 DNA reads TGTGCCAGCAGCCCTAGACCCTATGGCTACACCTTC.